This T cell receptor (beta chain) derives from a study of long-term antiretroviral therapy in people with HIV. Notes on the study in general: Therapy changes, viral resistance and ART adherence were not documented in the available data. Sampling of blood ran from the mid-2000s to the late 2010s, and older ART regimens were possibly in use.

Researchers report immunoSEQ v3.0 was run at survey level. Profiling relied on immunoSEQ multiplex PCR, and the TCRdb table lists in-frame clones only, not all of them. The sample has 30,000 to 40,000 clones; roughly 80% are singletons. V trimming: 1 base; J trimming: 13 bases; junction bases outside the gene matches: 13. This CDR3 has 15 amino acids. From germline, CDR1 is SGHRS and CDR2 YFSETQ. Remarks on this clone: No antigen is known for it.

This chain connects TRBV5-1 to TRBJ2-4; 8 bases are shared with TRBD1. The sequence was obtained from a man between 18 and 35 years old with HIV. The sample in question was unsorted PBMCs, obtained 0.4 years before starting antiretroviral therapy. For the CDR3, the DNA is TGCGCCAGCAGCTTGACCGGGACAGGCTCATCCCCCCAGTACTTC. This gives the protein CASSLTGTGSSPQYF.